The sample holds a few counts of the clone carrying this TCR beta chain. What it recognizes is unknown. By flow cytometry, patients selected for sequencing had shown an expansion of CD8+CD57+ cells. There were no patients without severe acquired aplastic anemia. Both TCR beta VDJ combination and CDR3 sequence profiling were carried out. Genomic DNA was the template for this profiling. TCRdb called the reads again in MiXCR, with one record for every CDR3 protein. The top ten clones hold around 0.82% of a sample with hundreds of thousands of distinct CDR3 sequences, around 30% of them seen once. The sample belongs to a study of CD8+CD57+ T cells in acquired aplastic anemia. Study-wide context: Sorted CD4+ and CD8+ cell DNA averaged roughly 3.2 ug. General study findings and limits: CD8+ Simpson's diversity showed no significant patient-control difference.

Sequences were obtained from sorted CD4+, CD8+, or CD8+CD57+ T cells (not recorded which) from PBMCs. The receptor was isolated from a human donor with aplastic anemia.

The DNA for the CDR3 is TGTGCCAGCAGCTTGCGAGCGGGGTTAGAGACCCAGTACTTC. Its translation: CASSLRAGLETQYF. This sequence joins TRBV5-5 and TRBJ2-5; 7 bases fit TRBD2. There are 14 residues in the CDR3. Germline trimming cut 1 base from V and 4 bases from J; bases unmatched to any gene: 4. Germline assignment: CDR1 SGHKS and CDR2 YYEKEE (reference sequence).